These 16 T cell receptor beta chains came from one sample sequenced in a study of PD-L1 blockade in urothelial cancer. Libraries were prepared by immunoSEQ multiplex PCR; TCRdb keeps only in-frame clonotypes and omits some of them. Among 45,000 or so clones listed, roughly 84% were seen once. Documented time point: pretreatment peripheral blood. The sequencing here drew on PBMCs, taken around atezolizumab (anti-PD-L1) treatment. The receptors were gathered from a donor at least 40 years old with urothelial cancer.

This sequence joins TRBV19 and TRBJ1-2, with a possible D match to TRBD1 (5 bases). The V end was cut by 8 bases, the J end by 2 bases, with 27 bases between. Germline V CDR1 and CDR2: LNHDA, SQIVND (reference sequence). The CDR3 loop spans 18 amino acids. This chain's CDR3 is CASQRTALDGAANYGYTF. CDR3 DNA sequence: TGTGCCAGTCAAAGGACCGCGTTGGATGGGGCGGCGAACTATGGCTACACCTTC.

Here the CDR3 DNA reads TGTGCCACCAGCAGAGGGGAACGGGACAGGGGTATAGAGACCCAGTACTTC. This translates into CATSRGERDRGIETQYF. V usage is TRBV15 and J usage is TRBJ2-5, with 10 bases aligning to TRBD1. With V trimmed by 1 base and J by 4 bases, 9 bases remained unmatched. CDR3 length equals 17 residues. Per germline, CDR1 LNHNV and CDR2 YYDKDF (reference sequence).

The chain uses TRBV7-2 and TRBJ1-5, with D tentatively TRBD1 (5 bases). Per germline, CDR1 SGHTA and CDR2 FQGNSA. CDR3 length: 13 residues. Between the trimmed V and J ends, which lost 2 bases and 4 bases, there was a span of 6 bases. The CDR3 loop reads CASSLQGNQPQHF. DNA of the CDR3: TGTGCCAGCAGCTTACAGGGAAATCAGCCCCAGCATTTT.

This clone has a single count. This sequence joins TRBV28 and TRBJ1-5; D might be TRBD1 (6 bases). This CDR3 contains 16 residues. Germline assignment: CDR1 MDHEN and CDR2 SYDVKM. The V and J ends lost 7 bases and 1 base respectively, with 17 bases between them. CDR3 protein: CASNPPAGESNQPQHF. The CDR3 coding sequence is TGTGCCAGCAACCCCCCGGCAGGGGAGAGCAATCAGCCCCAGCATTTT.

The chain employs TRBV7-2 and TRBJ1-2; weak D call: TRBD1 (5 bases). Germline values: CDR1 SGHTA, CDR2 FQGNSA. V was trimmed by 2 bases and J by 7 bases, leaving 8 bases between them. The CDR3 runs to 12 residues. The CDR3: CASSLMGGGYTF. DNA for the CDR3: TGTGCCAGCAGCTTAATGGGGGGTGGCTACACCTTC.

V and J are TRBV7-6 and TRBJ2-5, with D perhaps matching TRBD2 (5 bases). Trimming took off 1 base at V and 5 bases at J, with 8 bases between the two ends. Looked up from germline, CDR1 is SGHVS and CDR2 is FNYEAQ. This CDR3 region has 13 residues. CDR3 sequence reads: CASSLGGRETQYF. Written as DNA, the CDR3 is TGTGCCAGCAGCTTAGGAGGGCGGGAGACCCAGTACTTC.

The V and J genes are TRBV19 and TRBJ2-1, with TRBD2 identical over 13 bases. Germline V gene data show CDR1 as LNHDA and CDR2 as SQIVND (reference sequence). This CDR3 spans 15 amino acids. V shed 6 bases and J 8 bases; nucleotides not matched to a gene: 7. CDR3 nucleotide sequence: TGTGCCAGTAGGGACGGGACTAGCGGGACGGATGAGCAGTTCTTC. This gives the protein CASRDGTSGTDEQFF. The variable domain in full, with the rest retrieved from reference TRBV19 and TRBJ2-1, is DGGITQSPKYLFRKEGQNVTLSCEQNLNHDAMYWYRQDPGQGLRLIYYSQIVNDFQKGDIAEGYSVSREKKESFPLTVTSAQKNPTAFYLCASRDGTSGTDEQFFGPGTRLTVL.

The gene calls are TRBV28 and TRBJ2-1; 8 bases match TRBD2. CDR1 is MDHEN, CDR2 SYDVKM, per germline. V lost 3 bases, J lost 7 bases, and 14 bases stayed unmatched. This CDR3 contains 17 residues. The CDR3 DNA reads TGTGCCAGCAGTTTTAAGGGGGGACTAGTGGCGGGTAATGAGCAGTTCTTC. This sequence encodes CASSFKGGLVAGNEQFF.

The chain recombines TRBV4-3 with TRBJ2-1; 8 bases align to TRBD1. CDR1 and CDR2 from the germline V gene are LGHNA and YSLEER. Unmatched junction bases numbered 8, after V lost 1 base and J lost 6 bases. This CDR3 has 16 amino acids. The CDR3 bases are TGCGCCAGCAGCCAAGGCCTGGGACAGGTGAGCAATGAGCAGTTCTTC. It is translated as CASSQGLGQVSNEQFF.

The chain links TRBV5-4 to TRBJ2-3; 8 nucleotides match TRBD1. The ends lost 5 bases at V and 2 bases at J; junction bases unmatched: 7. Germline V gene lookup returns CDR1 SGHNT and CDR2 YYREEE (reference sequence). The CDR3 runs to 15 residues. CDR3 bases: TGTGCCAGCAGGCAGGACAGGGCTTACACAGATACGCAGTATTTT. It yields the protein CASRQDRAYTDTQYF.

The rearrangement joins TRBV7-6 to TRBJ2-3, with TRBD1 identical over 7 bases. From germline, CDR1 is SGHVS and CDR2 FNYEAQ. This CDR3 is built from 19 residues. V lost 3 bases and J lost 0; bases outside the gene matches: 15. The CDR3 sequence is CASSFARDSLPPSTDTQYF. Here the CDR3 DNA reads TGTGCCAGCAGCTTCGCAAGGGACAGCCTACCCCCGAGCACAGATACGCAGTATTTT.

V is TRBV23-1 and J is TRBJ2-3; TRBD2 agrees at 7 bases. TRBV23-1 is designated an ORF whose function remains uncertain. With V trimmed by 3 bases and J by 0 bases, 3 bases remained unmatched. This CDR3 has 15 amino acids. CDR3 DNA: TGCGCCAGCAGTCAGTGGCGGGAGAGCACAGATACGCAGTATTTT. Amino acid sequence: CASSQWRESTDTQYF.

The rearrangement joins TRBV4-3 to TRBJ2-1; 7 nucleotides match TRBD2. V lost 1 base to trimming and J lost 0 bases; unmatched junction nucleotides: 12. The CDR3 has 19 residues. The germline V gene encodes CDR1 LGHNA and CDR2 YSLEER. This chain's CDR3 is CASSQVGGLAPSSYNEQFF. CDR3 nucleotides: TGCGCCAGCAGCCAAGTGGGGGGGTTAGCGCCCAGCTCCTACAATGAGCAGTTCTTC.

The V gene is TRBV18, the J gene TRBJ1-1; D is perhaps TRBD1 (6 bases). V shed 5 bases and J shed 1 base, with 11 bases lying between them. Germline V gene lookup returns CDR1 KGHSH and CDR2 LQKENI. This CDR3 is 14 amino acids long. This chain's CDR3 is CASSTTGKNTEAFF. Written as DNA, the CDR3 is TGTGCCAGCTCAACGACAGGAAAGAACACTGAAGCTTTCTTT. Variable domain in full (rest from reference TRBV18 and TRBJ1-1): NAGVMQNPRHLVRRRGQEARLRCSPMKGHSHVYWYRQLPEEGLKFMVYLQKENIIDESGMPKERFSAEFPKEGPSILRIQQVVRGDSAAYFCASSTTGKNTEAFFGQGTRLTVV.

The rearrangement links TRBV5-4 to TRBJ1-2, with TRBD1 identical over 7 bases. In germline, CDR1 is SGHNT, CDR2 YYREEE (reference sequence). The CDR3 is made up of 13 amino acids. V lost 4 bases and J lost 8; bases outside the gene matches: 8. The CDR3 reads CASSLGGVRGYTF. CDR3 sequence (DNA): TGTGCCAGCAGCCTAGGGGGCGTTAGGGGCTACACCTTC. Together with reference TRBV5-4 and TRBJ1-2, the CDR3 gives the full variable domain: ETGVTQSPTHLIKTRGQQVTLRCSSQSGHNTVSWYQQALGQGPQFIFQYYREEENGRGNFPPRFSGLQFPNYSSELNVNALELDDSALYLCASSLGGVRGYTFGSGTRLTVV.

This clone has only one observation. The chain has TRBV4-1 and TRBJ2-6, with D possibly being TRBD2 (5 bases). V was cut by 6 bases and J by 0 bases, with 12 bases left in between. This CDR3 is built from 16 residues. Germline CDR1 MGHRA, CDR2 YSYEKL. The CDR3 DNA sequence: TGCGCCAGCAGACAGTCCGGGATCTCTGGGGCCAACGTCCTGACTTTC. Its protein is CASRQSGISGANVLTF.